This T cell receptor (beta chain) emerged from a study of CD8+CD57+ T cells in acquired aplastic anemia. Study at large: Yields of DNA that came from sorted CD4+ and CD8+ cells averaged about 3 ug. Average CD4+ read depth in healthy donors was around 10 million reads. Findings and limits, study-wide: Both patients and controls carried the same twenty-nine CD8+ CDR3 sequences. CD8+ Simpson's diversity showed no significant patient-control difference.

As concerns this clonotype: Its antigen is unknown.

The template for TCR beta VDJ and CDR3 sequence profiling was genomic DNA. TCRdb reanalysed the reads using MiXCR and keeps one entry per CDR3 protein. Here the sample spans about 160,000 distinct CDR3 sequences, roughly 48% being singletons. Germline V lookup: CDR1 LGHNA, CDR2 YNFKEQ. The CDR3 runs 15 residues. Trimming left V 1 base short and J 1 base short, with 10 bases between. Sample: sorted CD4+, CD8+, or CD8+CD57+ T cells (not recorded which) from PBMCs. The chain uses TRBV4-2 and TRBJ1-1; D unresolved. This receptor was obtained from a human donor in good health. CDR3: CASSQGRQANTEAFF. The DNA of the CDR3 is TGTGCCAGCAGCCAAGGTCGACAAGCGAACACTGAAGCTTTCTTT.